One and the same sample provided the 10 T cell receptor beta chains below, sequenced in a study of cytomegalovirus exposure and HLA in healthy donors. The protocol was immunoSEQ multiplex PCR, while the TCRdb copy is restricted to in-frame clones and leaves out a portion. The table shows about 100,000 clones, with 95% occurring only once. Material for sequencing was PBMCs. Receptors originate from a young woman in good health and CMV-seronegative.

CDR3 nucleotide sequence: TGTGCCAGCAGCCAGCAGGGGGCCGGGGGCTACACCTTC. Protein product: CASSQQGAGGYTF. V is TRBV13 and J is TRBJ1-2; 8 nucleotides agree with TRBD1. CDR1 is PRHDT, CDR2 FYEKMQ, per germline (reference sequence). The CDR3 sequence is 13 residues long. J gave up 8 bases and V 5 bases, and 7 bases lay outside the gene matches.

The gene calls are TRBV25-1 and TRBJ2-1, with 8 bases aligning to TRBD2. Germline trimming cut 7 bases from V and 0 bases from J; bases unmatched to any gene: 5. Germline V lookup: CDR1 MGHDK, CDR2 SYGVNS. There are 15 residues in the CDR3. The CDR3 region has the DNA TGTGCCAGCACTCGCGGGACTAGCTCCTACAATGAGCAGTTCTTC. Translation gives CASTRGTSSYNEQFF. Filled out from reference TRBV25-1 and TRBJ2-1, the complete variable domain reads EADIYQTPRYLVIGTGKKITLECSQTMGHDKMYWYQQDPGMELHLIHYSYGVNSTEKGDLSSESTVSRIRTEHFPLTLESARPSHTSQYLCASTRGTSSYNEQFFGPGTRLTVL.

The chain carries TRBV19 and TRBJ2-6; D is unresolved. Germline assignment: CDR1 LNHDA and CDR2 SQIVND (reference sequence). Trimming shortened V by 5 bases and J by 0 bases, and 5 bases separated the two germline ends. The CDR3 sequence is 14 residues long. CDR3 amino acids: CASSLRSGANVLTF. The CDR3 DNA sequence: TGTGCCAGTAGTTTGCGCTCTGGGGCCAACGTCCTGACTTTC.

The chain joins TRBV28 to TRBJ1-1; 9 bases agree with TRBD1. Trimming removed 10 bases from V and 5 bases from J; junction bases left unmatched: 8. This CDR3 has 13 amino acids. Per germline, CDR1 MDHEN and CDR2 SYDVKM. CDR3 sequence reads: CAIWDRVVTEAFF. For the CDR3, the DNA is TGTGCCATCTGGGACAGGGTTGTTACTGAAGCTTTCTTT. The full variable domain, rest sourced from reference TRBV28 and TRBJ1-1, is DVKVTQSSRYLVKRTGEKVFLECVQDMDHENMFWYRQDPGLGLRLIYFSYDVKMKEKGDIPEGYSVSREKKERFSLILESASTNQTSMYLCAIWDRVVTEAFFGQGTRLTVV.

This rearrangement joins TRBV4-1 to TRBJ2-3; no definite D call. V was cut by 4 bases and J by 0 bases, with 8 bases left in between. The CDR3 covers 14 residues. CDR1 and CDR2 (germline): MGHRA, YSYEKL. For the CDR3, the DNA is TGCGCCAGCAGCCTCGAAGCTAGCACAGATACGCAGTATTTT. Amino acid sequence: CASSLEASTDTQYF.

This chain joins TRBV9 and TRBJ2-2; 9 bases line up with TRBD1. Trimming at V came to 3 bases and at J to 3 bases, leaving 12 bases not matched to a gene. The CDR3 totals 18 residues. Germline CDR1 reads SGDLS; CDR2 reads YYNGEE. The CDR3 DNA reads TGTGCCAGCAGCGATTCGAAGAACAGGGGGCTAGACACCGGGGAGCTGTTTTTT. Amino acids: CASSDSKNRGLDTGELFF.

A single count supports this clone. This chain links TRBV10-3 with TRBJ1-3, with TRBD1 matching 8 bases. Germline V lookup: CDR1 ENHRY, CDR2 SYGVKD. Germline trimming cut 4 bases from V and 5 bases from J; bases unmatched to any gene: 1. This CDR3 is built from 13 residues. DNA of the CDR3: TGTGCCATCAGTGGGACAGGGAGAAACACCATATATTTT. This gives the protein CAISGTGRNTIYF.

The chain is built from TRBV14 and TRBJ1-2, with D uncertain. There are 15 residues in the CDR3. Germline V gives CDR1 SGHDN, CDR2 FVKESK. The ends were cut back, 1 base at V and 4 bases at J, with 13 bases in the middle. In DNA form, the CDR3 reads TGTGCCAGCAGCCAAGTGACGGGAGCTTCCTATGGCTACACCTTC. Protein sequence: CASSQVTGASYGYTF. The entire variable domain, with the rest obtained from reference TRBV14 and TRBJ1-2, is as follows: EAGVTQFPSHSVIEKGQTVTLRCDPISGHDNLYWYRRVMGKEIKFLLHFVKESKQDESGMPNNRFLAERTGGTYSTLKVQPAELEDSGVYFCASSQVTGASYGYTFGSGTRLTVV.

This clone was detected only a few times. V and J are TRBV14 and TRBJ1-1; 7 bases map to TRBD1. The CDR3 is made up of 15 amino acids. Per germline, CDR1 SGHDN and CDR2 FVKESK. J gave up 7 bases and V 2 bases, and 10 bases lay outside the gene matches. The CDR3 loop reads CASSQYLRQGGEAFF. CDR3 nucleotide sequence: TGTGCCAGCAGCCAATATCTACGGCAGGGGGGTGAAGCTTTCTTT.

Note on this clone: Its ends do not fully match the called genes, so a read error is possible. The chain is built from TRBV7-7 and TRBJ2-3; 9 bases are a match to TRBD2. This CDR3 has 17 residues. The germline V gene encodes CDR1 SSHAT and CDR2 FNYEAQ (reference sequence). DNA for the CDR3: TGTGCTAGCAGCTTAGGTGATAGCGGGGGCGGCACAGATACGCAGTATTTT. It specifies CASSLGDSGGGTDTQYF.